The source of this T cell receptor (beta chain) is a study of cytomegalovirus exposure and HLA in healthy donors. Findings and caveats of the study: Reports credit the classifier with highly specific, highly sensitive diagnosis of cytomegalovirus status. A later analysis showed TCR association rates differing by HLA locus, peaking at DRB1 and lowest at HLA-C.

On this clone itself: Its matching antigen is unknown.

CDR1 MGHRA and CDR2 YSYEKL come from the germline V gene. CDR3 length: 15 amino acids. The germline V and J ends were trimmed by 5 bases and 1 base, with 12 bases remaining between them. Donors consisted of healthy bone marrow donors. A multiplex PCR was run with 60 Vbeta primers and 13 Jbeta primers. This table comes from immunoSEQ multiplex PCR, and its TCRdb copy is limited to in-frame clones, with some not included. The sample table sets out 150,000 to 200,000 clones. The V gene is TRBV4-1, the J gene TRBJ1-5, with D perhaps TRBD1 (5 bases). The sample consisted of PBMCs. The clonotype was recovered from a woman in her late teens or twenties in good health and CMV-seropositive. The CDR3 here is CASSGQQTSNQPQHF. CDR3 sequence (DNA): TGCGCCAGCAGCGGACAACAGACAAGCAATCAGCCCCAGCATTTT.